What follows are 24 T cell receptor beta chains derived from one specimen sequenced in a study of control samples from healthy donors and cancer patients. TCRdb keeps only in-frame clones here, not all; method: immunoSEQ multiplex PCR. The sample contains 140,000 or so clones, around 86% of which appear only once. Sequenced: blood. Receptor source: a man younger than 45 in good health.

The chain employs TRBV4-3 and TRBJ2-1, with TRBD2 matching 7 bases. The V segment lost 0 bases and the J segment 7 bases; nucleotides outside the gene matches: 12. This CDR3 spans 17 amino acids. From germline, CDR1 is LGHNA and CDR2 YSLEER. CDR3 DNA: TGCGCCAGCAGCCAAGATCGACGGGGGAGGGCCGAAAATGAGCAGTTCTTC. Translated: CASSQDRRGRAENEQFF.

The chain links TRBV19 to TRBJ2-2; 7 nucleotides match TRBD2. CDR3 length: 15 residues. In germline, CDR1 is LNHDA, CDR2 SQIVND (reference sequence). V was clipped by 0 bases and J by 6 bases; unmatched bases: 4. CDR3 in amino acids: CASSIDRLAAGELFF. For the CDR3, the DNA is TGTGCCAGTAGTATAGACAGACTAGCAGCCGGGGAGCTGTTTTTT. Full variable domain (outside the CDR3, taken from reference TRBV19 and TRBJ2-2): DGGITQSPKYLFRKEGQNVTLSCEQNLNHDAMYWYRQDPGQGLRLIYYSQIVNDFQKGDIAEGYSVSREKKESFPLTVTSAQKNPTAFYLCASSIDRLAAGELFFGEGSRLTVL.

This chain links TRBV7-9 with TRBJ1-1; D not certain. The V and J ends lost 3 bases and 5 bases respectively, with 7 bases between them. Germline loops: CDR1 SEHNR, CDR2 FQNEAQ (reference sequence). The CDR3 extends over 12 amino acids. For the CDR3, the DNA is TGTGCCAGCAGCTTTACCGTTACTGAAGCTTTCTTT. It encodes CASSFTVTEAFF.

V gene TRBV2 combines with J gene TRBJ2-3; D call uncertain. The CDR3 spans 13 residues. Germline lookup yields CDR1 SNHLY and CDR2 FYNNEI. Trimming took 9 bases from V and 2 from J, leaving 12 bases between them. The CDR3 DNA sequence: TGTGCCAGGAGAACGGTGACCACAGATACGCAGTATTTT. Amino acid sequence: CARRTVTTDTQYF.

This chain uses TRBV7-2 with TRBJ1-5; no definite D call. Germline V gives CDR1 SGHTA, CDR2 FQGNSA. The CDR3 spans 13 residues. The V end lost 4 bases, the J end lost 0 bases, and 4 bases lay between the germline ends. Here the CDR3 DNA reads TGTGCCAGCAGCTACGGTAGCAATCAGCCCCAGCATTTT. Its protein product is CASSYGSNQPQHF. Based on the CDR3 plus reference TRBV7-2 and TRBJ1-5, the full variable domain is GAGVSQSPSNKVTEKGKDVELRCDPISGHTALYWYRQSLGQGLEFLIYFQGNSAPDKSGLPSDRFSAERTGGSVSTLTIQRTQQEDSAVYLCASSYGSNQPQHFGDGTRLSIL.

This sequence joins TRBV7-8 and TRBJ2-6, with D unresolved. Trimming took 5 bases from V and 4 from J, leaving 12 bases between them. The CDR3 runs to 15 residues. Germline V lookup: CDR1 SGHVS, CDR2 FQNEAQ. CDR3 coding DNA: TGTGCCAGCAGCCTATCCGGTGGAGGGGCCAACGTCCTGACTTTC. As protein: CASSLSGGGANVLTF.

The chain carries TRBV7-3 and TRBJ2-1, with a possible D match to TRBD1 (5 bases). Germline V CDR1 and CDR2: SGHTA, FQGTGA. The CDR3 length is 14 residues. Trimming took 2 bases from V and 9 from J, leaving 14 bases between them. CDR3 amino acids: CASSLGQGGREQFF. DNA for the CDR3: TGTGCCAGCAGCTTAGGGCAGGGTGGTCGTGAGCAGTTCTTC.

This sequence joins TRBV18 and TRBJ1-3; D might be TRBD1 (6 bases). Trimming shortened V by 2 bases and J by 0 bases, and 14 bases separated the two germline ends. Germline V CDR1 and CDR2: KGHSH, LQKENI. The CDR3 is 17 amino acids. The CDR3 sequence: CASSPSRTADSGNTIYF. The CDR3 bases are TGTGCCAGCTCACCAAGTAGGACAGCCGACTCTGGAAACACCATATATTTT.

The CDR3 region is CASSLRGENSNQPQHF. The CDR3 nucleotides read TGTGCCAGCAGCTTGAGGGGGGAAAATAGCAATCAGCCCCAGCATTTT. This chain uses TRBV5-5 with TRBJ1-5, with D maybe TRBD1 (6 bases). Germline-derived CDR1 and CDR2 are SGHKS and YYEKEE (reference sequence). V was cut by 1 base and J by 0 bases, with 11 bases left in between. The CDR3 runs 16 residues.

The CDR3 here is CASSLGSGFNEKLFF. CDR3 bases: TGTGCCAGCAGCTTAGGTTCGGGATTTAATGAAAAACTGTTTTTT. The chain uses TRBV11-3 and TRBJ1-4; D not certain. Germline values: CDR1 SGHNT, CDR2 YENEEA. CDR3 length equals 15 residues. V was cut by 1 base and J by 4 bases, with 10 bases left in between.

This clone was recorded once. The chain employs TRBV10-3 and TRBJ1-2, with 7 nucleotides matching TRBD1. CDR3 size: 15 residues. J lost 2 bases, V lost 4 bases, and 7 bases had no gene match. From germline, CDR1 is ENHRY and CDR2 SYGVKD. CDR3 loop: CAISGAEGANYGYTF. The CDR3 DNA reads TGTGCCATCAGTGGGGCCGAGGGGGCGAACTATGGCTACACCTTC.

This chain's CDR3 is CASSYSVKDTEAFF. Here the CDR3 DNA reads TGTGCCAGCAGTTACTCGGTGAAGGACACTGAAGCTTTCTTT. The chain carries TRBV6-5 and TRBJ1-1; D not certain. From germline, CDR1 is MNHEY and CDR2 SVGAGI. Trimming pared 0 bases from V and 3 bases from J, leaving 8 bases between. The CDR3 extends over 14 amino acids.

The rearrangement uses TRBV9 and TRBJ1-1, with D uncertain. Trimming left V 0 bases short and J 5 bases short, with 14 bases between. This CDR3 has 15 amino acids. Germline CDR1 is SGDLS and CDR2 is YYNGEE. The CDR3 DNA follows: TGTGCCAGCAGCGTAGTAGAATGGGGAGGGACTGAAGCTTTCTTT. Protein sequence: CASSVVEWGGTEAFF.

The V gene is TRBV2, the J gene TRBJ2-5; 10 bases fit TRBD2. This CDR3 region has 16 residues. The V segment lost 1 base and the J segment 4 bases; nucleotides outside the gene matches: 6. Germline CDR1 reads SNHLY; CDR2 reads FYNNEI. CDR3 DNA sequence: TGTGCCAGCAGTGAAGTCCCTAGCGGGGGTGGAGAGACCCAGTACTTC. Protein product: CASSEVPSGGGETQYF.

This chain links TRBV27 with TRBJ1-4; possibly TRBD1 for D (5 bases). Germline V gene lookup returns CDR1 MNHEY and CDR2 SMNVEV (reference sequence). This CDR3 comprises 16 residues. V was shortened by 4 bases and J by 1 base, with 13 bases between the two germline ends. In DNA, the CDR3 is TGTGCCAGCAGTTCCCCGGGGCAGGGAACTAATGAAAAACTGTTTTTT. Its protein product is CASSSPGQGTNEKLFF.

The chain links TRBV4-3 to TRBJ2-3, with D perhaps matching TRBD2 (5 bases). Trimming cost V 4 bases and J 2 bases, with 10 bases left between them. The CDR3 is made up of 14 amino acids. Germline V gene sequence: CDR1 LGHNA, CDR2 YSLEER. The CDR3 sequence: CASSRYGNTDTQYF. As DNA, the CDR3 is TGCGCCAGCAGCCGCTACGGGAACACAGATACGCAGTATTTT.

The chain uses TRBV7-2 and TRBJ2-2; 12 bases line up with TRBD1. After removal of 1 base from V and 6 bases from J, the junction contained 6 bases not matched to a gene. CDR3 length equals 17 residues. Germline CDR1 and CDR2: SGHTA and FQGNSA. The CDR3 nucleotides read TGTGCCAGCAGCTTAGATTGGGACAGGGGGCGGGCCGGGGAGCTGTTTTTT. This sequence encodes CASSLDWDRGRAGELFF. Full variable domain (missing parts from reference TRBV7-2 and TRBJ2-2): GAGVSQSPSNKVTEKGKDVELRCDPISGHTALYWYRQSLGQGLEFLIYFQGNSAPDKSGLPSDRFSAERTGGSVSTLTIQRTQQEDSAVYLCASSLDWDRGRAGELFFGEGSRLTVL.

This clone was seen only once. This chain joins TRBV7-3 and TRBJ1-1; maybe TRBD1 (5 bases). The germline V and J ends were trimmed by 5 bases and 0 bases, with 10 bases remaining between them. The CDR3 loop spans 14 amino acids. Germline CDR1 reads SGHTA; CDR2 reads FQGTGA. The CDR3 DNA follows: TGTGCCAGCAGCGCGGGACCGCTGAACACTGAAGCTTTCTTT. It codes for CASSAGPLNTEAFF.

This chain joins TRBV11-2 and TRBJ2-2; 11 bases fit TRBD2. The ends lost 5 bases at V and 3 bases at J; junction bases unmatched: 2. This CDR3 is built from 15 residues. The germline V gene encodes CDR1 SGHAT and CDR2 FQNNGV. The CDR3 sequence: CASSTGLADTGELFF. The CDR3 DNA reads TGTGCCAGCAGCACGGGACTAGCGGACACCGGGGAGCTGTTTTTT.

This chain uses TRBV6-1 with TRBJ2-1, with TRBD2 matching over 11 bases. J gave up 5 bases and V 4 bases, and 10 bases lay outside the gene matches. The CDR3 runs to 17 residues. Germline V gives CDR1 MNHNS, CDR2 SASEGT. Here the CDR3 reads CASSATKTSGAHNEQFF. CDR3 sequence (DNA): TGTGCCAGCAGTGCCACCAAGACTAGCGGGGCCCACAATGAGCAGTTCTTC.

The rearrangement links TRBV19 to TRBJ1-1; D not certain. The CDR3 length is 12 residues. Germline V gene lookup returns CDR1 LNHDA and CDR2 SQIVND (reference sequence). Trimming removed 5 bases at V and 5 bases at J, with 9 bases between. The chain's CDR3 is CASSPRWTEAFF. CDR3 DNA: TGTGCCAGTAGTCCACGATGGACTGAAGCTTTCTTT.

The V gene is TRBV18, the J gene TRBJ1-5; D gene uncertain. Germline values: CDR1 KGHSH, CDR2 LQKENI. This CDR3 has 17 residues. The V and J ends lost 2 bases and 7 bases respectively, with 21 bases between them. The chain's CDR3 is CASSPSTPGAGRQPQHF. The CDR3 bases are TGTGCCAGCTCACCATCAACACCGGGAGCGGGGAGGCAGCCCCAGCATTTT.

The rearrangement joins TRBV7-3 to TRBJ1-1; D is possibly TRBD1 (6 bases). This CDR3 is 14 amino acids long. Germline CDR1 and CDR2: SGHTA and FQGTGA. With 2 bases removed from V and 6 bases from J, the gap between germline ends came to 13 bases. The CDR3 here is CASSLSGGSSEAFF. The CDR3 bases are TGTGCCAGCAGCTTATCGGGGGGCTCGTCTGAAGCTTTCTTT.

This chain connects TRBV7-9 to TRBJ2-2; D unclear. There are 14 residues in the CDR3. The germline gives CDR1 SEHNR, CDR2 FQNEAQ (reference sequence). Trimming removed 5 bases at V and 4 bases at J, with 11 bases between. CDR3 amino acids: CASSPAPVTGELFF. In DNA form, the CDR3 reads TGTGCCAGCAGCCCCGCACCGGTCACCGGGGAGCTGTTTTTT. The full variable domain, completed using reference TRBV7-9 and TRBJ2-2, is DTGVSQNPRHKITKRGQNVTFRCDPISEHNRLYWYRQTLGQGPEFLTYFQNEAQLEKSRLLSDRFSAERPKGSFSTLEIQRTEQGDSAMYLCASSPAPVTGELFFGEGSRLTVL.